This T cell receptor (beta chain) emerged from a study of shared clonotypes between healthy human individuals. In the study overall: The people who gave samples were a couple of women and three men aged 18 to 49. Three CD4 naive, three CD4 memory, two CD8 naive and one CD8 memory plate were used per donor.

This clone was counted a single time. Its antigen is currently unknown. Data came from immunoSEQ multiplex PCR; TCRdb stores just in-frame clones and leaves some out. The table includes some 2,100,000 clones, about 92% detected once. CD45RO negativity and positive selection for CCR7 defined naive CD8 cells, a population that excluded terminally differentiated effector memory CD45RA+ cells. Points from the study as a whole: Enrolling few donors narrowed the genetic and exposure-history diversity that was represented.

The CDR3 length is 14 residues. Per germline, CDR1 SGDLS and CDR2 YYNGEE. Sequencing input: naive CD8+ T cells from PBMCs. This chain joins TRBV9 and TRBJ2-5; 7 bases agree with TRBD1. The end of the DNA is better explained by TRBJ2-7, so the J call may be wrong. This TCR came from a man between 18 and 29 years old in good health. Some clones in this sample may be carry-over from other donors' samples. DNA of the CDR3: TGTGCCAGCAGCCCTTCGACAGGGCACTACGAGCAGTACTTC. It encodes CASSPSTGHYEQYF.